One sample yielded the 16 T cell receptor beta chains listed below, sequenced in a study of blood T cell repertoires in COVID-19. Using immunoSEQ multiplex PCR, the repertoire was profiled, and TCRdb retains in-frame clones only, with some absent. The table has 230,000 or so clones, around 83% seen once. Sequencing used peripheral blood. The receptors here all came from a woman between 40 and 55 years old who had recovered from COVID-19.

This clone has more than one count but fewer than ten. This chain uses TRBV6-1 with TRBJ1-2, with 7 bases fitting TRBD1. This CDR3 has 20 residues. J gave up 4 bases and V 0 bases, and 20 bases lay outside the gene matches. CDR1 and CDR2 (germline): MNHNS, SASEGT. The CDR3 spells CASSEALGAESAGGIYGYTF. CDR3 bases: TGTGCCAGCAGTGAAGCTTTAGGGGCTGAGTCGGCAGGGGGTATCTATGGCTACACCTTC.

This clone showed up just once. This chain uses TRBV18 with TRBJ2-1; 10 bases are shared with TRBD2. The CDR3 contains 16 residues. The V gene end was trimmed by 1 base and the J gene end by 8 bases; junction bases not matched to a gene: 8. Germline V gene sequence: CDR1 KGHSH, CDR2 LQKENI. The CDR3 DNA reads TGTGCCAGCTCACCACAGAATAGCGGGGGGTCTGATGAGCAGTTCTTC. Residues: CASSPQNSGGSDEQFF.

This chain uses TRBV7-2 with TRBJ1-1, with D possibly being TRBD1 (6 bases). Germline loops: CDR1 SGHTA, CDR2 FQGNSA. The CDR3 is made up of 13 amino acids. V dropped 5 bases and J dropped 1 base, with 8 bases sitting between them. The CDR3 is CASSGQWNTEAFF. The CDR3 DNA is TGTGCCAGCAGCGGACAGTGGAACACTGAAGCTTTCTTT. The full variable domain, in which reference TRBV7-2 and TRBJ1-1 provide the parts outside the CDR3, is GAGVSQSPSNKVTEKGKDVELRCDPISGHTALYWYRQSLGQGLEFLIYFQGNSAPDKSGLPSDRFSAERTGGSVSTLTIQRTQQEDSAVYLCASSGQWNTEAFFGQGTRLTVV.

CDR3 residues: CAIGDSGTVETGELFF. The CDR3, as DNA: TGTGCCATCGGGGATTCCGGGACAGTGGAAACCGGGGAGCTGTTTTTT. This rearrangement joins TRBV10-3 to TRBJ2-2, with TRBD1 matching over 7 bases. The CDR3 consists of 16 residues. Per germline, CDR1 ENHRY and CDR2 SYGVKD. After removal of 8 bases from V and 5 bases from J, the junction contained 14 bases not matched to a gene.

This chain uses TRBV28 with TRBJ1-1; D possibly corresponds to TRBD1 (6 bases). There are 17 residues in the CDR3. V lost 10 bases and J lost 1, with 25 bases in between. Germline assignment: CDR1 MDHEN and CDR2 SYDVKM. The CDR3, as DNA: TGTGCCACTAATACGGCCCCAGGGGCGCAAGGGAACACTGAAGCTTTCTTT. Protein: CATNTAPGAQGNTEAFF.

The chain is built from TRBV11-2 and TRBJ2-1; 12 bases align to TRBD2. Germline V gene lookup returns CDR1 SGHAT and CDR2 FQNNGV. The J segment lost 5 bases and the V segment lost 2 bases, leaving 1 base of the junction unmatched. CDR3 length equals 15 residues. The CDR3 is CASSLLAGGNNEQFF. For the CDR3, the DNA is TGTGCCAGCAGCTTACTAGCGGGGGGGAACAATGAGCAGTTCTTC.

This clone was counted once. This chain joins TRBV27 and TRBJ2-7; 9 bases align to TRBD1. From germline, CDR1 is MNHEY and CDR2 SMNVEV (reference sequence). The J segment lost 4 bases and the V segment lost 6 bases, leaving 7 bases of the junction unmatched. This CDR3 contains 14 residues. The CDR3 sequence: CASRTPGQGYEQYF. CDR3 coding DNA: TGTGCCAGCAGGACCCCGGGACAGGGTTACGAGCAGTACTTC.

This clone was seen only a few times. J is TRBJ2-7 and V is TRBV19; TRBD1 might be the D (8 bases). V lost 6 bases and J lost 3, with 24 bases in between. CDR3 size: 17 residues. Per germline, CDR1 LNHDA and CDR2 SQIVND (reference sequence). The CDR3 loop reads CASSQPAGDRSNYEQYF. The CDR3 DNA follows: TGTGCCAGTAGCCAACCTGCGGGGGACAGGTCTAACTACGAGCAGTACTTC.

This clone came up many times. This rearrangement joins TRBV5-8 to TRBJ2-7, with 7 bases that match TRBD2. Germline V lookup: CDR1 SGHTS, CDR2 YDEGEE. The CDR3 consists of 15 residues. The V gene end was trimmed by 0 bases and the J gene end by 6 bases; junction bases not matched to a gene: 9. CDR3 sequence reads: CASSLAIHSGGEQYF. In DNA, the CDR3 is TGTGCCAGCAGCTTGGCGATACACTCGGGAGGCGAGCAGTACTTC.

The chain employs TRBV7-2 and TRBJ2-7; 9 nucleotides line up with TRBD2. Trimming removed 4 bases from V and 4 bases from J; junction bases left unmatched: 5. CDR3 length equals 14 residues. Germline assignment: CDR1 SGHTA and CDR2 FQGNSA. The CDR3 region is CASSSSAGGYEQYF. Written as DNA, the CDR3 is TGTGCCAGCAGCTCCTCAGCGGGGGGTTACGAGCAGTACTTC.

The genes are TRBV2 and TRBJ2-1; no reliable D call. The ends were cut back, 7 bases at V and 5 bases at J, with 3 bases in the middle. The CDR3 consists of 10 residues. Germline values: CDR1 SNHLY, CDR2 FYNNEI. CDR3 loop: CASNNNEQFF. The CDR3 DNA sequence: TGTGCCAGCAACAACAATGAGCAGTTCTTC.

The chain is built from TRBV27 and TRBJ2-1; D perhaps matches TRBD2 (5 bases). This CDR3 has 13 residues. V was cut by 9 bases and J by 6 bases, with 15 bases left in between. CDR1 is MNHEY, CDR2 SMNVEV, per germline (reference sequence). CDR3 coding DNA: TGTGCCAGTACTAAAATCGGAGGCAATGAGCAGTTCTTC. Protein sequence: CASTKIGGNEQFF.

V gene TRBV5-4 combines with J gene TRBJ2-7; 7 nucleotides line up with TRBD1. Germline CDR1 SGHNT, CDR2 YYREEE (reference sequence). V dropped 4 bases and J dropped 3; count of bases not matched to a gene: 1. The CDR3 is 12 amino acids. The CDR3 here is CASSRDSYEQYF. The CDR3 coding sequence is TGTGCCAGCAGCCGGGACAGCTACGAGCAGTACTTC.

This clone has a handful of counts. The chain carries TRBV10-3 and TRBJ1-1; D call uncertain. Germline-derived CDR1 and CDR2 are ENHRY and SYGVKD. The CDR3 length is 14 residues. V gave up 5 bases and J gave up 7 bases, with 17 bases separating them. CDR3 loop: CAISSREGLVEAFF. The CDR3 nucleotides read TGTGCCATCAGTTCTCGAGAAGGACTTGTTGAAGCTTTCTTT.

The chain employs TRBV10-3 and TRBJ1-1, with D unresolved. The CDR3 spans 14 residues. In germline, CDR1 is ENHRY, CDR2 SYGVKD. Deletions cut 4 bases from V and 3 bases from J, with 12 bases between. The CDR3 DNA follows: TGTGCCATCAGTGGGGTAGGGAGGGACACTGAAGCTTTCTTT. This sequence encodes CAISGVGRDTEAFF.

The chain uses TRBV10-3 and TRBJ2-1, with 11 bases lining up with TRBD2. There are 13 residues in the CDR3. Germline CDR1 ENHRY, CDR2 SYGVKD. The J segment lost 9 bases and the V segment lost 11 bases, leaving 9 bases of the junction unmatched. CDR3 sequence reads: CALFSGGAGEQFF. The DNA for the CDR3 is TGTGCCTTGTTTAGCGGGGGGGCAGGTGAGCAGTTCTTC.